This T cell receptor (beta chain) comes out of a study of T cell responses to AZD1222 COVID-19 vaccine. Background on the study: Whether given at about 4 or about 12 weeks, second doses were pooled. Study findings and constraints: Increased Spike-specific TCR breadth and depth were observed after two AZD1222 doses.

Profiling relied on immunoSEQ multiplex PCR, and the TCRdb table lists in-frame clones only, not all of them. The sample records about 130,000 clones, over 85% being singletons. On this clone itself: The antigen remains unidentified.

The CDR3 spans 11 residues. Germline lookup yields CDR1 MNHNY and CDR2 SVGAGI (reference sequence). V was pared by 6 bases and J by 9 bases, with 9 bases between. The sequences come from peripheral blood, collected on day 0 of AZD1222 vaccination. The clonotype comes from an adult in good health. This chain connects TRBV6-6 to TRBJ2-1; unclear D gene. The CDR3: CASSRDLEQFF. The CDR3 region has the DNA TGTGCCAGCAGCCGTGACCTTGAGCAGTTCTTC.